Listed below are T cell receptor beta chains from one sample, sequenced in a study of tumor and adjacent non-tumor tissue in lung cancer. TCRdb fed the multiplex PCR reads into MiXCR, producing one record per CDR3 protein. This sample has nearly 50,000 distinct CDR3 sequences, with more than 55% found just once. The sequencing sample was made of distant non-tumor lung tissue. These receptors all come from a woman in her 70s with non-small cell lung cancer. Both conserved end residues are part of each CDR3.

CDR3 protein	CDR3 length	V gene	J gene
CASSPGQGLNSYEQYF	16	TRBV4-1	TRBJ2-7
CASGQDWAKNTGDLFF	16	TRBV4-2	TRBJ2-2
CANCYQGTNTEAFF	14	TRBV6-6	TRBJ1-1
CAISEIPSPYGTEAFF	16	TRBV6-1	TRBJ1-1
CASSPRGTPDTYTF	14	TRBV5-1	TRBJ1-2
CASSLAFGGSHTGELFF	17	TRBV11-1	TRBJ2-2
CAGRIGGSVLPTEAFF	16	TRBV6-6	TRBJ1-1
CASSQDWNGNYGCTF	15	TRBV14	TRBJ1-2
CASSSDGYEQYF	12	TRBV5-6	TRBJ2-7
CTSSGEGINTQYF	13	TRBV28	TRBJ2-3
CASMLHWQGAGNSPFHF	17	TRBV6-1	TRBJ1-6
CARNQDRDRLNEKLFF	16	TRBV4-1	TRBJ1-4
CSARDILGGSSYNEQFF	17	TRBV20-1	TRBJ2-1
CSVRGQQDTQYF	12	TRBV29-1	TRBJ2-3
CASSPRPGGETQYF	14	TRBV9	TRBJ2-5
CASTRGRYTEAFF	13	TRBV6-1	TRBJ1-1